A single sample gave rise to the 16 T cell receptor beta chains below, sequenced in a study of siplizumab effects on memory and regulatory T cells. Only in-frame clones appear in the TCRdb table, and some are missing; sequencing was by immunoSEQ multiplex PCR. Here the sample spans about 120,000 clones, roughly 94% being singletons. The sequenced sample was non-Treg CD4+ T cells sorted from blood. These receptor sequences come from a human donor in good health.

The chain couples TRBV29-1 to TRBJ1-1; 7 nucleotides match TRBD1. Looked up from germline, CDR1 is SQVTM and CDR2 is ANQGSEA. The CDR3 has 14 residues. Unmatched junction bases numbered 12, after V lost 6 bases and J lost 5 bases. The CDR3 region has the DNA TGCAGCGTAGGAAGGGACAGCTTCGGAACTGAAGCTTTCTTT. This gives the protein CSVGRDSFGTEAFF. Using reference TRBV29-1 and TRBJ1-1 for the parts outside the CDR3, the full variable domain is SAVISQKPSRDICQRGTSLTIQCQVDSQVTMMFWYRQQPGQSLTLIATANQGSEATYESGFVIDKFPISRPNLTFSTLTVSNMSPEDSSIYLCSVGRDSFGTEAFFGQGTRLTVV.

This chain connects TRBV11-2 to TRBJ2-7; 9 bases fit TRBD1. The CDR3 is 16 residues long. Germline V gene lookup returns CDR1 SGHAT and CDR2 FQNNGV. J lost 4 bases, V lost 5 bases, and 12 bases had no gene match. The CDR3 DNA follows: TGTGCCAGCAGCAACCCGAGGGGACAGGGTTTATACGAGCAGTACTTC. This gives the protein CASSNPRGQGLYEQYF.

A few counts support this clone. J is TRBJ1-5 and V is TRBV9; D is unresolved. The CDR3 is 15 residues long. Deletions cut 5 bases from V and 0 bases from J, with 12 bases between. The germline V gene has CDR1 SGDLS and CDR2 YYNGEE. The CDR3 spells CASSEGRLSNQPQHF. CDR3 nucleotides: TGTGCCAGCAGTGAGGGCAGGCTTAGCAATCAGCCCCAGCATTTT. The variable domain in full, completed from reference TRBV9 and TRBJ1-5, reads DSGVTQTPKHLITATGQRVTLRCSPRSGDLSVYWYQQSLDQGLQFLIQYYNGEERAKGNILERFSAQQFPDLHSELNLSSLELGDSALYFCASSEGRLSNQPQHFGDGTRLSIL.

This clone was seen more than once but under ten times. The gene calls are TRBV18 and TRBJ2-7; D is possibly TRBD2 (6 bases). Trimming cost V 5 bases and J 2 bases, with 10 bases left between them. Germline V gives CDR1 KGHSH, CDR2 LQKENI. The CDR3 has 13 residues. CDR3 sequence (DNA): TGTGCCAGCTCAACTGGACTACCCTACGAGCAGTACTTC. This encodes CASSTGLPYEQYF.

The chain couples TRBV5-1 to TRBJ2-3, with D perhaps given as TRBD1 or TRBD2 (6 bases each). CDR3 length: 15 residues. V dropped 0 bases and J dropped 6 bases, with 14 bases sitting between them. Looked up from germline, CDR1 is SGHRS and CDR2 is YFSETQ. The CDR3 sequence: CASSLAGGDIDTQYF. In nucleotides, the CDR3 is TGCGCCAGCAGCTTGGCTGGAGGGGACATCGATACGCAGTATTTT.

The gene calls are TRBV2 and TRBJ2-7, with 7 bases that match TRBD1. The J segment lost 2 bases and the V segment lost 6 bases, leaving 10 bases of the junction unmatched. Germline CDR1 is SNHLY and CDR2 is FYNNEI. The CDR3 runs to 15 residues. The CDR3 region is CASRKNPGQTYEQYF. The CDR3 DNA follows: TGTGCCAGCAGGAAAAACCCGGGACAGACCTACGAGCAGTACTTC. Full variable domain (remainder filled in from reference TRBV2 and TRBJ2-7): EPEVTQTPSHQVTQMGQEVILRCVPISNHLYFYWYRQILGQKVEFLVSFYNNEISEKSEIFDDQFSVERPDGSNFTLKIRSTKLEDSAMYFCASRKNPGQTYEQYFGPGTRLTVT.

The chain carries TRBV2 and TRBJ1-4, with D uncertain. CDR1 SNHLY and CDR2 FYNNEI come from the germline V gene. The CDR3 length is 14 residues. Trimming removed 10 bases at V and 4 bases at J, with 16 bases between. The CDR3 is CATSSGRGNEKLFF. The CDR3 DNA reads as TGTGCCACCAGCTCTGGGAGAGGTAATGAAAAACTGTTTTTT. The whole variable domain, filled in from reference TRBV2 and TRBJ1-4, reads EPEVTQTPSHQVTQMGQEVILRCVPISNHLYFYWYRQILGQKVEFLVSFYNNEISEKSEIFDDQFSVERPDGSNFTLKIRSTKLEDSAMYFCATSSGRGNEKLFFGSGTQLSVL.

This chain links TRBV18 with TRBJ2-7; 8 bases fit TRBD1. The J segment lost 5 bases and the V segment lost 4 bases, leaving 4 bases of the junction unmatched. Germline assignment: CDR1 KGHSH and CDR2 LQKENI. The CDR3 consists of 13 residues. The CDR3, as DNA: TGTGCCAGCTCACGACAGGGGAACGACGAGCAGTACTTC. This codes for CASSRQGNDEQYF.

A note on this clone: The same CDR3 can be traced to other DNA sequences in this sample. The CDR3: CASSISGSTDTQYF. The CDR3 DNA follows: TGTGCCAGTAGTATCAGCGGGAGTACAGATACGCAGTATTTT. This chain links TRBV19 with TRBJ2-3; 8 bases align to TRBD2. Trimming removed 3 bases from V and 3 bases from J; junction bases left unmatched: 2. Germline lookup yields CDR1 LNHDA and CDR2 SQIVND (reference sequence). CDR3 length: 14 residues.

This chain connects TRBV5-4 to TRBJ1-4; 10 nucleotides align to TRBD1. The CDR3 runs 17 residues. V was pared by 4 bases and J by 0 bases, with 6 bases of the junction left unmatched. Germline loops: CDR1 SGHNT, CDR2 YYREEE (reference sequence). Written as DNA, the CDR3 is TGTGCCAGCAGCGGGGGACAGGGGCCAGCAACTAATGAAAAACTGTTTTTT. Its protein product is CASSGGQGPATNEKLFF.

The chain is built from TRBV5-1 and TRBJ2-3; D is undetermined. The V end was cut by 0 bases, the J end by 4 bases, with 15 bases between. The CDR3 has 16 amino acids. Germline CDR1 and CDR2: SGHRS and YFSETQ. DNA of the CDR3: TGCGCCAGCAGCTTGGAAGGCCCTCCTTCCCCAGATACGCAGTATTTT. Protein sequence: CASSLEGPPSPDTQYF.

The chain combines TRBV5-1 with TRBJ2-3; 7 bases are a match to TRBD2. Germline V gene lookup returns CDR1 SGHRS and CDR2 YFSETQ. Unmatched junction bases numbered 8, after V lost 4 bases and J lost 0 bases. The CDR3 length is 16 residues. The CDR3 region has the DNA TGCGCCAGCAGCCCTATAGCGGGTGGGAGCACAGATACGCAGTATTTT. Amino acids: CASSPIAGGSTDTQYF.

The chain carries TRBV6-5 and TRBJ2-1; tentative D call: TRBD2 (6 bases). Germline CDR1 is MNHEY and CDR2 is SVGAGI. The CDR3 totals 15 residues. V was trimmed by 6 bases and J by 10 bases, leaving 22 bases between them. The chain's CDR3 is CASRAGTLQVGEQFF. The CDR3 DNA sequence: TGTGCCAGCAGAGCTGGGACTTTGCAGGTGGGAGAGCAGTTCTTC.

The chain combines TRBV28 with TRBJ1-6, with D maybe TRBD1 (6 bases). Trimming removed 8 bases at V and 7 bases at J, with 15 bases between. The CDR3 extends over 14 amino acids. The germline V gene has CDR1 MDHEN and CDR2 SYDVKM. Here the CDR3 reads CASVSGTKNSPLHF. The CDR3 DNA follows: TGTGCCAGCGTATCCGGGACAAAGAATTCACCCCTCCACTTT.

The chain links TRBV18 to TRBJ2-7, with D possibly called TRBD1 or TRBD2 (5 bases each). Germline-derived CDR1 and CDR2 are KGHSH and LQKENI. V lost 5 bases, J lost 2 bases, and 13 bases lay in between. The CDR3 is 14 residues long. CDR3 region: CASSVRDATYEQYF. Written as DNA, the CDR3 is TGTGCCAGCTCAGTCCGGGACGCCACCTACGAGCAGTACTTC.

This clone was observed a single time. J is TRBJ2-5 and V is TRBV5-4, with 14 nucleotides matching TRBD2. From germline, CDR1 is SGHNT and CDR2 YYREEE (reference sequence). With V trimmed by 4 bases and J by 1 base, 3 bases remained unmatched. CDR3 length: 16 amino acids. The CDR3 protein is CASSPGLAGGQETQYF. CDR3 nucleotides: TGTGCCAGCAGCCCCGGACTAGCGGGGGGCCAAGAGACCCAGTACTTC.